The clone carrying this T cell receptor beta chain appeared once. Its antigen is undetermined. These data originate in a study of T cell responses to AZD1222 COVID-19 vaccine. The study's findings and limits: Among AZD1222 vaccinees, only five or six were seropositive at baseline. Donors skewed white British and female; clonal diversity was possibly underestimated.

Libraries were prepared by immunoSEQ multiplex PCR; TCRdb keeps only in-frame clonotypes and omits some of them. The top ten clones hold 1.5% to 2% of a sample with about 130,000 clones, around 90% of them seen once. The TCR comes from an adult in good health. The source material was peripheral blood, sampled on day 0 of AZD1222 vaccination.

CDR3 protein: CASSSLKGQGWGDTQYF. CDR3 nucleotides: TGTGCCAGCAGCTCGCTGAAGGGACAGGGTTGGGGAGATACGCAGTATTTT. This chain links TRBV7-9 with TRBJ2-3, with TRBD1 identical over 9 bases. The CDR3 runs 17 residues. Germline V gene lookup returns CDR1 SEHNR and CDR2 FQNEAQ (reference sequence). Trimming removed 4 bases from V and 5 bases from J; junction bases left unmatched: 13.